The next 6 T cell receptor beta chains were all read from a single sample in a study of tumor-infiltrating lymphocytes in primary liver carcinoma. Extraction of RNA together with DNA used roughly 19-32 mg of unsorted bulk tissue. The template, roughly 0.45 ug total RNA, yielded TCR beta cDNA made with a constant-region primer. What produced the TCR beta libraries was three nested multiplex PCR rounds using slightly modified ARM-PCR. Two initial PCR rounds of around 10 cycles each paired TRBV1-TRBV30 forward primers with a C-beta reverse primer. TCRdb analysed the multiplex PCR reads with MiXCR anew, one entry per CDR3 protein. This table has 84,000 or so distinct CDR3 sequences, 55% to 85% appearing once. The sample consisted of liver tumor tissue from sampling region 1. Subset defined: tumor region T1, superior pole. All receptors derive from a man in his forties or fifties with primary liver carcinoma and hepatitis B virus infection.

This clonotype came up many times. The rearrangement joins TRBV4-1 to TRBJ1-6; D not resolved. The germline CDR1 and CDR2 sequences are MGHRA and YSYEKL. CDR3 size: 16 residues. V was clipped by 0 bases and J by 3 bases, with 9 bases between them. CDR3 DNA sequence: TGCGCCAGCAGCCAAGAGCCGGGCAACTATAATTCACCCCTCCACTTT. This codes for CASSQEPGNYNSPLHF.

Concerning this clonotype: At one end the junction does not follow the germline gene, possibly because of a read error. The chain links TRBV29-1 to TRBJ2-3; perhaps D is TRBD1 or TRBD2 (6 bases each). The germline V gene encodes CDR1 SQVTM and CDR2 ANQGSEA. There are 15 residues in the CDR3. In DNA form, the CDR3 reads TGCAGCGTTGGGCCCGTGGGGGGACACACAGATACGCGGTATTTT. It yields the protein CSVGPVGGHTDTRYF.

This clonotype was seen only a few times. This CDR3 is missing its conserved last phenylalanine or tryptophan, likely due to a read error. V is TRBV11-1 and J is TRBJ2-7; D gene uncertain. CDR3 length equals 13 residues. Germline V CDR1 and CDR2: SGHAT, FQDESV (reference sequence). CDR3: CASSLRSPYEQYL. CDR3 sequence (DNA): TGTGCTAGCAGCTTAAGATCACCCTACGAGCAGTACCTC.

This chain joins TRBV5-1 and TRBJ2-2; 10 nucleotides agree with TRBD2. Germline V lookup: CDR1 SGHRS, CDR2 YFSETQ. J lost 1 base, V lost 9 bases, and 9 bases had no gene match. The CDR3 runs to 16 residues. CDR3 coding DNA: TGCGCCAACTGTTCTAGCGGGAGTGTGAACACCGGGGAGCTGTTTTTT. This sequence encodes CANCSSGSVNTGELFF.

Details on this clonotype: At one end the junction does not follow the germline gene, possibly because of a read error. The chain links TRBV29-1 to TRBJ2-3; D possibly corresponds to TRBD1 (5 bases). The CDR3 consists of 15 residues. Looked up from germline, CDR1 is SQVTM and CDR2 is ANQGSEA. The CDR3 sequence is CSVEGVARGHRYAVF. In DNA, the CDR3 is TGCAGCGTTGAAGGGGTGGCTAGGGGCCACAGATACGCAGTATTT.

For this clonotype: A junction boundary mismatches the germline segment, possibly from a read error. The DNA of the CDR3 is TGTGCCAACAGTTTAACCTACATTGAGCAGTTCTTC. Residues: CANSLTYIEQFF. The chain employs TRBV28 and TRBJ2-1; D call uncertain. The CDR3 extends over 12 amino acids. Per the germline V gene, CDR1 is MDHEN and CDR2 is SYDVKM. The full variable domain, with the rest looked up from reference TRBV28 and TRBJ2-1, is DVKVTQSSRYLVKRTGEKVFLECVQDMDHENMFWYRQDPGLGLRLIYFSYDVKMKEKGDIPEGYSVSREKKERFSLILESASTNQTSMYLCANSLTYIEQFFGPGTRLTVL.